Each of the 30 T cell receptor beta chains below was sequenced from the same sample in a study of CD4 T cells in relation to SARS-CoV-2 and coronaviruses (dated by TCRdb to the early 2020s). Antigens for these TCRs are unknown. CD4+ T cells from unexposed donors were collected before the COVID-19 pandemic (2011-2018). The EasySep CD4+ T cell isolation kit was used to isolate CD4+ T cells once the cultures had run for approximately ten days. The protocol used for the library was the immunoSEQ multiplex PCR assay. TCRdb holds this immuneACCESS table with in-frame rearrangements only. Some clones are missing; in checked studies, unresolved V genes explain under half, and the rest has no known cause. The sample yields 25,000 or so clones; around three quarters were counted once. Jointly, the top ten make up 10% of the sample. The sequenced sample was CD4+ T cells from PBMCs, cultured in vitro. These receptors were taken from a human donor in good health.

V and J are TRBV9 and TRBJ2-1; D call uncertain. The CDR3 sequence is 15 residues long. Trimming removed 3 bases from V and 6 bases from J, with 16 bases in between. From germline, CDR1 is SGDLS and CDR2 YYNGEE. The CDR3 coding sequence is TGTGCCAGCAGCGGGTCCTACCTCTCCAGCAATGAGCAGTTCTTC. The encoded protein is CASSGSYLSSNEQFF. The full variable domain, its missing parts supplied by reference TRBV9 and TRBJ2-1, is DSGVTQTPKHLITATGQRVTLRCSPRSGDLSVYWYQQSLDQGLQFLIQYYNGEERAKGNILERFSAQQFPDLHSELNLSSLELGDSALYFCASSGSYLSSNEQFFGPGTRLTVL.

V gene TRBV9 combines with J gene TRBJ2-3; D is unclear. Looked up from germline, CDR1 is SGDLS and CDR2 is YYNGEE. The CDR3 extends over 12 amino acids. V was cut by 4 bases and J by 6 bases, with 9 bases left in between. CDR3 amino acids: CASSPRVDTQYF. CDR3 bases: TGTGCCAGCAGCCCCCGGGTGGATACGCAGTATTTT.

The chain is built from TRBV7-2 and TRBJ2-1; D tentatively fits TRBD1 or TRBD2 (6 bases each). V was clipped by 1 base and J by 4 bases, with 17 bases between them. From germline, CDR1 is SGHTA and CDR2 FQGNSA. The length of the CDR3 is 17 residues. CDR3 region: CASSLVSGPGAYNEQFF. The CDR3 DNA is TGTGCCAGCAGCTTAGTAAGCGGGCCAGGGGCGTACAATGAGCAGTTCTTC. The complete variable domain, with remaining parts taken from reference TRBV7-2 and TRBJ2-1, reads GAGVSQSPSNKVTEKGKDVELRCDPISGHTALYWYRQSLGQGLEFLIYFQGNSAPDKSGLPSDRFSAERTGGSVSTLTIQRTQQEDSAVYLCASSLVSGPGAYNEQFFGPGTRLTVL.

V and J are TRBV7-9 and TRBJ1-1; 9 positions match TRBD1. Germline loops: CDR1 SEHNR, CDR2 FQNEAQ (reference sequence). The CDR3 is 16 residues long. J was trimmed by 6 bases and V by 3 bases; bases with no gene match: 11. The chain's CDR3 is CASSFEITGGFAEAFF. In nucleotides, the CDR3 is TGTGCCAGCAGCTTTGAGATCACAGGGGGCTTCGCTGAAGCTTTCTTT.

The rearrangement links TRBV27 to TRBJ1-3, with 7 bases identical to TRBD1. CDR3 length equals 15 residues. J lost 2 bases, V lost 5 bases, and 6 bases had no gene match. Germline assignment: CDR1 MNHEY and CDR2 SMNVEV (reference sequence). CDR3 in DNA: TGTGCCAGCAGTCGTAGGGGGCTGGCTGGAAACACCATATATTTT. It is translated as CASSRRGLAGNTIYF.

The genes are TRBV2 and TRBJ1-4; D is uncertain. This CDR3 has 14 residues. Trimming removed 5 bases at V and 10 bases at J, with 17 bases between. Germline V gene data show CDR1 as SNHLY and CDR2 as FYNNEI. The CDR3 sequence: CASSLVSDQRKLFF. Here the CDR3 DNA reads TGTGCCAGCAGTTTGGTCTCGGACCAAAGAAAACTGTTTTTT.

This chain links TRBV4-1 with TRBJ1-2, with 9 bases matching TRBD1. Germline loops: CDR1 MGHRA, CDR2 YSYEKL. The CDR3 contains 18 residues. J gave up 6 bases and V 0 bases, and 14 bases lay outside the gene matches. CDR3 protein: CASSQEIRVQGAIHGYTF. CDR3 nucleotide sequence: TGCGCCAGCAGCCAAGAGATTAGGGTACAGGGGGCGATTCATGGCTACACCTTC.

V usage is TRBV19 and J usage is TRBJ1-5; D gene ambiguous. This CDR3 comprises 15 residues. V lost 3 bases and J 0 bases, leaving 9 bases between the germline ends. CDR1 and CDR2 from the germline V gene are LNHDA and SQIVND (reference sequence). The CDR3 nucleotides read TGTGCCAGTAGTATCACGGCCTTTAGCAATCAGCCCCAGCATTTT. This sequence encodes CASSITAFSNQPQHF.

The chain employs TRBV18 and TRBJ1-1; 8 bases fit TRBD1. The CDR3 totals 15 residues. From germline, CDR1 is KGHSH and CDR2 LQKENI. After removal of 2 bases from V and 3 bases from J, the junction contained 5 bases not matched to a gene. The CDR3 spells CASSPRTGLDTEAFF. The CDR3 DNA sequence: TGTGCCAGCTCACCAAGGACAGGGTTGGACACTGAAGCTTTCTTT.

This clone occurred once. The J gene is TRBJ2-5, the V gene TRBV6-4; 10 nucleotides line up with TRBD2. After removal of 4 bases from V and 2 bases from J, the junction contained 7 bases not matched to a gene. The CDR3 is 16 residues long. Germline V gives CDR1 MRHNA, CDR2 SNTAGT. The CDR3 region has the DNA TGTGCCAGCAGTGTCGAAGCGGGGGGGAATCAAGAGACCCAGTACTTC. Translating gives CASSVEAGGNQETQYF.

The chain recombines TRBV25-1 with TRBJ2-1; 8 nucleotides line up with TRBD2. Germline V CDR1 and CDR2: MGHDK, SYGVNS. The CDR3 sequence is 16 residues long. The junction had 8 bases not matched to a gene; V was cut back by 3 bases and J by 4 bases. CDR3 coding DNA: TGTGCCAGCAGTGATCGCGGGGGGACTATTTACAATGAGCAGTTCTTC. Encoded protein: CASSDRGGTIYNEQFF. Together with reference TRBV25-1 and TRBJ2-1, the CDR3 gives the full variable domain: EADIYQTPRYLVIGTGKKITLECSQTMGHDKMYWYQQDPGMELHLIHYSYGVNSTEKGDLSSESTVSRIRTEHFPLTLESARPSHTSQYLCASSDRGGTIYNEQFFGPGTRLTVL.

Of note for this clone: Other DNA sequences in the sample encode the same CDR3. V usage is TRBV20-1 and J usage is TRBJ2-7; D is unresolved. Trimming removed 0 bases at V and 3 bases at J, with 3 bases between. The CDR3 contains 11 residues. CDR1 and CDR2 (germline): DFQATT, SNEGSKA (reference sequence). The CDR3 DNA follows: TGCAGTGCTAGAGATAACTACGAGCAGTACTTC. It specifies CSARDNYEQYF.

This chain uses TRBV11-2 with TRBJ2-7; perhaps TRBD1 as D (6 bases). The CDR3 totals 12 residues. CDR1 and CDR2 from the germline V gene are SGHAT and FQNNGV. V gave up 1 base and J gave up 5 bases, with 6 bases separating them. The CDR3 sequence is CASSLAGDEQYF. The CDR3 nucleotides are TGTGCCAGCAGCTTAGCAGGGGACGAGCAGTACTTC.

The chain has TRBV5-8 and TRBJ2-3; 8 bases line up with TRBD2. This CDR3 is 15 amino acids long. J lost 2 bases, V lost 2 bases, and 4 bases had no gene match. Germline V lookup: CDR1 SGHTS, CDR2 YDEGEE. The CDR3, as DNA: TGTGCCAGCAGCTTTGGCGGGGGGCACACAGATACGCAGTATTTT. As protein: CASSFGGGHTDTQYF.

The chain combines TRBV7-9 with TRBJ2-7, with D possibly being TRBD1 or TRBD2 (6 bases each). The length of the CDR3 is 15 residues. The V gene lost 4 bases and the J gene lost 5 bases, with 18 bases spanning the gap. The V gene's germline CDR1 is SEHNR and CDR2 FQNEAQ (reference sequence). CDR3 coding DNA: TGTGCCAGCAGCTATCCTAGGGGGGCCCAAGACGAGCAGTACTTC. Its protein is CASSYPRGAQDEQYF.

This chain joins TRBV19 and TRBJ2-7, with 9 bases lining up with TRBD2. With V trimmed by 4 bases and J by 0 bases, 16 bases remained unmatched. This CDR3 is 19 amino acids long. Germline V gives CDR1 LNHDA, CDR2 SQIVND (reference sequence). The CDR3 DNA is TGTGCCAGTAGTACAACCCTGGGAATTAGCGGGAGCAGCTCCTACGAGCAGTACTTC. Amino acid sequence: CASSTTLGISGSSSYEQYF.

The V call is TRBV4-3, the J call TRBJ1-4; 7 bases fit TRBD1. The CDR3 is made up of 20 amino acids. Trimming removed 0 bases from V and 0 bases from J; junction bases left unmatched: 13. Per germline, CDR1 LGHNA and CDR2 YSLEER. The CDR3 loop reads CASSQDNLGGGFATNEKLFF. The CDR3 DNA is TGCGCCAGCAGCCAAGATAACCTTGGAGGGGGCTTTGCAACTAATGAAAAACTGTTTTTT.

The rearrangement links TRBV7-6 to TRBJ2-5, with 11 bases matching TRBD2. The germline CDR1 and CDR2 sequences are SGHVS and FNYEAQ. Trimming removed 5 bases from V and 3 bases from J; junction bases left unmatched: 8. The CDR3 spans 16 residues. In nucleotides, the CDR3 is TGTGCCAGCAGCCGCCCGGGACTAGCGGAAAAAGAGACCCAGTACTTC. Encoded protein: CASSRPGLAEKETQYF.

V gene TRBV24-1 combines with J gene TRBJ1-2; TRBD1 is a possible D gene (5 bases). This CDR3 comprises 14 residues. V gave up 4 bases and J gave up 7 bases, with 15 bases separating them. Germline CDR1 is KGHDR and CDR2 is SFDVKD. This chain's CDR3 is CATSDTGTLSGYTF. For the CDR3, the DNA is TGTGCCACCAGTGACACCGGGACCCTCAGTGGCTACACCTTC.

The rearrangement links TRBV2 to TRBJ1-1, with a possible D match to TRBD1 (5 bases). Between the trimmed V and J ends, which lost 1 base and 11 bases, there was a span of 5 bases. The germline gives CDR1 SNHLY, CDR2 FYNNEI. The CDR3 is made up of 10 amino acids. The CDR3 here is CASSEGQAFF. The CDR3 nucleotides are TGTGCCAGCAGTGAAGGACAGGCTTTCTTT. The variable domain in full, completed from reference TRBV2 and TRBJ1-1, reads EPEVTQTPSHQVTQMGQEVILRCVPISNHLYFYWYRQILGQKVEFLVSFYNNEISEKSEIFDDQFSVERPDGSNFTLKIRSTKLEDSAMYFCASSEGQAFFGQGTRLTVV.

This clone was seen a handful of times. V gene TRBV6-2 or TRBV6-3 combines with J gene TRBJ1-2; TRBD1 matches 7 bases. The trim removed 4 bases at V and 7 bases at J, leaving 9 bases unmatched. Germline V gives CDR1 MNHEY, CDR2 SVGEGT. CDR3 size: 14 residues. In DNA form, the CDR3 reads TGTGCCAGCAGTTCGCAACAGGGGAGAGGTGGCTACACCTTC. Its translation: CASSSQQGRGGYTF.

This clone was picked up a small number of times. J is TRBJ2-2 and V is TRBV7-3; D not resolved. This CDR3 spans 13 amino acids. Germline V lookup: CDR1 SGHTA, CDR2 FQGTGA. The V and J ends lost 5 bases and 5 bases respectively, with 9 bases between them. CDR3 bases: TGTGCCAGCAGCACAGTCCGTACCGGGGAGCTGTTTTTT. It codes for CASSTVRTGELFF.

V usage is TRBV3-1 (or the pseudogene TRBV3-2) and J usage is TRBJ2-3; perhaps D is TRBD1 or TRBD2 (6 bases each). The CDR3 loop spans 18 amino acids. The V gene's germline CDR1 is LGHDT and CDR2 YNNKEL (reference sequence). Trimming left V 0 bases short and J 0 bases short, with 16 bases between. The CDR3 spells CASSQDSPNGGSTDTQYF. CDR3 nucleotide sequence: TGTGCCAGCAGCCAAGATAGCCCTAACGGGGGCAGCACAGATACGCAGTATTTT.

This clone was detected only once. This chain connects TRBV7-2 to TRBJ1-2; 8 bases fit TRBD1. Unmatched junction bases numbered 9, after V lost 5 bases and J lost 4 bases. The CDR3 totals 15 residues. The germline gives CDR1 SGHTA, CDR2 FQGNSA. The CDR3 region has the DNA TGTGCCAGCAGCCCAGCGGGACAGGCCCTCTATGGCTACACCTTC. This codes for CASSPAGQALYGYTF.

V gene TRBV30 combines with J gene TRBJ2-3; unclear D gene. Trimming left V 3 bases short and J 6 bases short, with 7 bases between. The CDR3 sequence is 11 residues long. In germline, CDR1 is GTSNPN, CDR2 SVGIG (reference sequence). As DNA, the CDR3 is TGTGCCTGGAGGCTTGAGGATACGCAGTATTTT. Its protein product is CAWRLEDTQYF.

The chain links TRBV5-4 to TRBJ2-3; weak D call: TRBD1 (5 bases). The CDR3 is 13 residues long. From germline, CDR1 is SGHNT and CDR2 YYREEE (reference sequence). Trimming removed 5 bases at V and 4 bases at J, with 11 bases between. The CDR3 reads CASRGQGSDTQYF. In DNA, the CDR3 is TGTGCCAGCAGGGGGCAGGGCTCAGATACGCAGTATTTT.

The gene calls are TRBV6-2 or TRBV6-3 and TRBJ2-5; 14 nucleotides align to TRBD2. Germline lookup yields CDR1 MNHEY and CDR2 SVGEGT. Unmatched junction bases numbered 7, after V lost 7 bases and J lost 3 bases. The CDR3 runs 16 residues. The CDR3 region is CASNPGGLAGEETQYF. As DNA, the CDR3 is TGTGCCAGCAACCCGGGGGGACTAGCGGGAGAAGAGACCCAGTACTTC.

V gene TRBV14 combines with J gene TRBJ1-1; no firm D call. Per germline, CDR1 SGHDN and CDR2 FVKESK. The CDR3 is 13 amino acids. V shed 4 bases and J shed 2 bases, with 8 bases lying between them. This CDR3 is CASSLYGNTEAFF. CDR3 DNA: TGTGCCAGCAGCCTTTACGGAAACACTGAAGCTTTCTTT.

The chain joins TRBV5-1 to TRBJ2-1; TRBD1 aligns across 9 bases. V trimming: 0 bases; J trimming: 8 bases; junction bases outside the gene matches: 9. CDR3 length: 16 residues. CDR1 and CDR2 (germline): SGHRS, YFSETQ. The CDR3 region is CASSLAGQGKFDEQFF. In DNA form, the CDR3 reads TGCGCCAGCAGCTTGGCCGGACAGGGGAAGTTCGATGAGCAGTTCTTC. Full variable domain (remainder filled in from reference TRBV5-1 and TRBJ2-1): KAGVTQTPRYLIKTRGQQVTLSCSPISGHRSVSWYQQTPGQGLQFLFEYFSETQRNKGNFPGRFSGRQFSNSRSEMNVSTLELGDSALYLCASSLAGQGKFDEQFFGPGTRLTVL.

The V call is TRBV6-6, the J call TRBJ2-3, with D unclear. V dropped 3 bases and J dropped 5 bases, with 9 bases sitting between them. CDR3 length: 13 residues. Per the germline V gene, CDR1 is MNHNY and CDR2 is SVGAGI (reference sequence). The CDR3 sequence: CASSYELLDTQYF. CDR3 DNA: TGTGCCAGCAGTTATGAACTACTAGATACGCAGTATTTT.